This TCR beta chain was recovered during a study of T-cell reconstitution after alpha-beta-depleted transplantation in children. Library preparation (for TCRbeta) was performed with unique molecular identifiers. TCRdb used MiXCR to reprocess the PCR reads, holding one entry per CDR3 protein. The repertoire holds about 230,000 distinct CDR3 sequences, more than 10% seen once, with approximately 2.4% in the top ten. Germline assignment: CDR1 SQVTM and CDR2 ANQGSEA. V lost 3 bases and J lost 4, with 15 bases in between. This CDR3 comprises 14 residues. In this sample, this clonotype turned up many times.

The chain carries TRBV29-1 and TRBJ1-2; D may be TRBD1 (5 bases). This clonotype originated in a human donor who donated a stem cell graft to a child with acute lymphoblastic leukemia. The sequencing here drew on PBMCs from the stem cell graft donor, taken from the stem cell graft. CDR3 coding DNA: TGCAGCGTTGAGGGGCAAGGCGGGATCTATGGCTACACCTTC. Translation: CSVEGQGGIYGYTF.